This record looks at one T cell receptor beta chain sequence and its context. Its target antigen remains unknown. No much larger clonotype is one base removed from it; base qualities were not supplied. TCRbeta CDR3 regions were amplified from genomic DNA by means of the immunoSEQ Assay, a bias-controlled multiplex PCR. The paper's processing steps were these. The number of nucleated cells in each sample was estimated from the amplification of reference gene primers within the assay. To quantify the absolute abundance of each unique TCRbeta CDR3 rearrangement, sequence reads were collapsed and filtered. Productive Simpson clonality was computed per sample as the square root of Simpson's diversity index over productive rearrangements. Entries here come from immuneACCESS through TCRdb and include only in-frame sequences with V and J called. Some clones fail to appear in such tables; in the studies checked, an unresolved V gene covers under half of the shortfall, and the cause of the remainder is unknown. The DNA was the basis for D and trimming; V, J and clone size are from that table. The table for this sample lists 270,000 or so clones; about 80% of them were counted only once. The ten biggest clones cover 8.5% to 9.5% of the sample.

This entry comes from a study of blood T cell repertoires in COVID-19 (TCRdb year 2020). A note on the overall study: Samples from collaborators originated in the United States, Italy and Spain and spanned both the acute and convalescent phases of COVID-19. The material from the prospective study consisted of cDNA or gDNA derived from T cells, B-cell-depleted T cells, or PBMCs. The dataset comprised deeply sampled blood TCRbeta repertoires from subjects exposed to, actively infected with, or recovered from COVID-19. The repertoires were made available in a free public database intended to serve as a resource for research on the immune response to SARS-CoV-2. The samples were drawn from the first 160 participants of the ongoing ImmuneRACE study and from more than 1,000 subjects provided by 6 global collaborators. Nearly every sample came with metadata listing a de-identified subject ID, COVID-19 status, age in years and sex. Where available, HLA class I and class II types were obtained from metadata supplied by the sample provider rather than from assay-based typing.

The CDR3 runs 16 residues from the cysteine to the phenylalanine. Of the read, only the CDR3 DNA is kept; its 48 bases are in frame from base 1. CDR1 is given as SGHVS and CDR2 as FNYEAQ, both from the germline V gene. V and J are truncated by 5 bases and 2 bases respectively, leaving an intervening sequence of 15 bases. A second Seattle source provided samples from volunteer blood donors who had recovered from COVID-19. Each collaborating institution followed its own protocols to collect whole blood in K2EDTA tubes. For TCRbeta analysis, collaborators shipped samples as frozen whole blood, isolated PBMCs, or DNA extracted from either of those sample types. Findings and caveats that apply to the study as a whole: The amount of clinical and demographic metadata varied by source and participant and was provided uncurated.

The chain is made from TRBV7-6 and TRBJ2-2, with TRBD2 tentatively as D gene (6 bases match). This TCR was recovered from a woman aged 50 to 60 who had recovered from COVID-19. The material sequenced was peripheral blood. The DNA sequence is as follows: TGTGCCAGCAGCCACTGGGGGAGGCGAAACACCGGGGAGCTGTTTTTT. This sequence encodes CASSHWGRRNTGELFF.